One sample yielded the 27 T cell receptor beta chains listed below, sequenced in a study of blood T cells in healthy people across ages. Through a sample-barcoded 5' primer and a J-beta primer mix, a second PCR was run for roughly 7 to 11 cycles. TCRdb independently ran MiXCR on the 5' RACE reads; one entry per CDR3 protein. The profile shows about a million distinct CDR3 sequences, roughly half of them singletons. The sequenced material came from blood. These receptors were taken from a woman aged 55-75 years in good health.

There are a few counts of this clonotype. The chain joins TRBV28 to TRBJ2-7; D remains unclear. This CDR3 is built from 15 residues. The germline V gene encodes CDR1 MDHEN and CDR2 SYDVKM. The V gene lost 2 bases and the J gene lost 0 bases, with 11 bases spanning the gap. This CDR3 reads CASSLLSVNSYEQYF. In nucleotides, the CDR3 is TGTGCCAGCAGTTTACTCAGCGTTAACTCCTACGAGCAGTACTTC.

This chain links TRBV4-3 with TRBJ2-7; D might be TRBD2 (6 bases). V shed 5 bases and J shed 3 bases, with 14 bases lying between them. The germline V gene encodes CDR1 LGHNA and CDR2 YSLEER. The CDR3 has 14 residues. In nucleotides, the CDR3 is TGCGCCAGCAGCGACGGGACTGAATACTACGAGCAGTACTTC. Protein product: CASSDGTEYYEQYF.

This clonotype has more than one count but fewer than ten. V gene TRBV27 combines with J gene TRBJ2-3; 14 bases align to TRBD2. This CDR3 is 14 amino acids long. Per germline, CDR1 MNHEY and CDR2 SMNVEV (reference sequence). The trim removed 6 bases at V and 7 bases at J, leaving 3 bases unmatched. The CDR3 DNA sequence: TGTGCCAGCAGCGGACTAGCGGGAGGAAATACGCAGTATTTT. Amino acid sequence: CASSGLAGGNTQYF.

This clonotype has a handful of counts. The V call is TRBV20-1, the J call TRBJ2-1; D ambiguous. The V and J ends lost 0 bases and 4 bases respectively, with 10 bases between them. The CDR3 has 14 residues. The germline V gene encodes CDR1 DFQATT and CDR2 SNEGSKA (reference sequence). The CDR3 here is CSARDPAGYNEQFF. The DNA for the CDR3 is TGCAGTGCTAGAGATCCAGCCGGGTACAATGAGCAGTTCTTC.

This sequence joins TRBV10-3 and TRBJ2-7, with 7 bases matching TRBD1. CDR3 length equals 15 residues. Germline loops: CDR1 ENHRY, CDR2 SYGVKD. The V segment lost 3 bases and the J segment 3 bases; nucleotides outside the gene matches: 8. The CDR3 DNA is TGTGCCATCAGTGACAGTGGGACAGCTATCTACGAGCAGTACTTC. This translates into CAISDSGTAIYEQYF.

The chain links TRBV12-3 or TRBV12-4 to TRBJ2-5, with 12 nucleotides matching TRBD1. The J segment lost 7 bases and the V segment lost 5 bases, leaving 17 bases of the junction unmatched. There are 18 residues in the CDR3. The CDR3 DNA sequence: TGTGCCAGCAGTCAAGGCGGGGACAGGGGGCTTTCTGGAGGGACCCAGTACTTC. It codes for CASSQGGDRGLSGGTQYF.

Remarks on this clonotype: At one end, the junction sequence differs from germline, possibly due to a read error. V usage is TRBV7-2 and J usage is TRBJ2-1; D unresolved. This CDR3 has 13 amino acids. Germline-derived CDR1 and CDR2 are SGHTA and FQGNSA. CDR3 protein: CASSLGSYNGQFF. DNA of the CDR3: TGTGCCAGCAGCTTAGGCTCCTACAATGGGCAGTTCTTC.

J is TRBJ2-5 and V is TRBV12-3 or TRBV12-4; D is ambiguous. The CDR3 runs 12 residues. The ends were cut back, 3 bases at V and 4 bases at J, with 6 bases in the middle. The CDR3 region has the DNA TGTGCCAGCAGTTTCCGGAGAGAGACCCAGTACTTC. Encoded protein: CASSFRRETQYF.

This chain uses TRBV20-1 with TRBJ2-7, with 7 bases fitting TRBD2. V gave up 6 bases and J gave up 6 bases; unmatched junction bases: 17. The CDR3 has 15 amino acids. Germline CDR1 is DFQATT and CDR2 is SNEGSKA (reference sequence). The CDR3 region has the DNA TGCAGTGCACAAATACCTTGGGGGGGTCCGAGCGAGCAGTACTTC. It specifies CSAQIPWGGPSEQYF.

The table lists this clonotype with a few counts. The chain combines TRBV6-5 with TRBJ2-7; 8 positions match TRBD1. Losses at the gene ends were 2 bases for V and 3 bases for J; bases not matched to a gene: 3. Germline CDR1 and CDR2: MNHEY and SVGAGI. The CDR3 is made up of 14 amino acids. The CDR3 sequence is CASSYNGQGYEQYF. The CDR3 region has the DNA TGTGCCAGCAGTTACAACGGACAGGGCTACGAGCAGTACTTC.

CDR3 residues: CASTDGRDEQYF. CDR3 nucleotide sequence: TGCGCCAGCACCGATGGACGAGACGAGCAGTACTTC. The chain links TRBV5-1 to TRBJ2-7; unclear D gene. Germline-derived CDR1 and CDR2 are SGHRS and YFSETQ. Deletions cut 6 bases from V and 5 bases from J, with 12 bases between. The CDR3 contains 12 residues.

V gene TRBV6-1 combines with J gene TRBJ1-2; D is unresolved. This CDR3 has 13 amino acids. Germline V gives CDR1 MNHNS, CDR2 SASEGT. Trimming stripped 4 bases from V and 4 bases from J, with 10 bases between. CDR3 residues: CASSGAGVYGYTF. The DNA for the CDR3 is TGTGCCAGCAGTGGGGCAGGCGTCTATGGCTACACCTTC.

The V and J genes are TRBV18 and TRBJ1-2; 8 nucleotides match TRBD1. CDR1 is KGHSH, CDR2 LQKENI, per germline. V lost 0 bases, J lost 7 bases, and 10 bases stayed unmatched. The CDR3 covers 16 residues. CDR3 sequence (DNA): TGTGCCAGCTCACCACCGCACGGGACAGGAAGCGGTGGCTACACCTTC. Protein product: CASSPPHGTGSGGYTF.

Concerning this clonotype itself: The junction and the germline gene differ at one end; a read error may be behind it. As DNA, the CDR3 is TGTGCCAGCAGGGTGGGCGTGGGCCTGCCCGCCTACAAGCAGTACTTC. It codes for CASRVGVGLPAYKQYF. The V gene is TRBV2, the J gene TRBJ2-7; D gene unclear. The CDR3 is 16 amino acids. Germline-derived CDR1 and CDR2 are SNHLY and FYNNEI. Together with reference TRBV2 and TRBJ2-7, the CDR3 gives the full variable domain: EPEVTQTPSHQVTQMGQEVILRCVPISNHLYFYWYRQILGQKVEFLVSFYNNEISEKSEIFDDQFSVERPDGSNFTLKIRSTKLEDSAMYFCASRVGVGLPAYKQYFGPGTRLTVT.

The chain has TRBV7-2 and TRBJ2-1; 8 nucleotides agree with TRBD2. There are 12 residues in the CDR3. V lost 8 bases and J lost 8; bases outside the gene matches: 5. CDR1 SGHTA and CDR2 FQGNSA come from the germline V gene. CDR3 nucleotides: TGTGCCAGCCGGGCTAGCGGGTATGAGCAGTTCTTC. Translation gives CASRASGYEQFF.

The rearrangement links TRBV30 to TRBJ2-7; TRBD2 might be the D (6 bases). The ends were cut back, 5 bases at V and 1 base at J, with 18 bases in the middle. Germline V gene sequence: CDR1 GTSNPN, CDR2 SVGIG (reference sequence). The CDR3 consists of 15 residues. This CDR3 is CAWWLGDSFSYEQYF. CDR3 DNA sequence: TGTGCCTGGTGGTTGGGGGACTCCTTTTCCTACGAGCAGTACTTC. Together with reference TRBV30 and TRBJ2-7, the CDR3 gives the full variable domain: SQTIHQWPATLVQPVGSPLSLECTVEGTSNPNLYWYRQAAGRGLQLLFYSVGIGQISSEVPQNLSASRPQDRQFILSSKKLLLSDSGFYLCAWWLGDSFSYEQYFGPGTRLTVT.

The rearrangement uses TRBV6-5 and TRBJ2-5; weak D call: TRBD1 (5 bases). The end of the DNA fits TRBJ2-7 better, so the J call may be wrong. This CDR3 has 13 amino acids. CDR1 and CDR2 (germline): MNHEY, SVGAGI. This CDR3 is CASRQEVPYEQYF. CDR3 sequence (DNA): TGTGCCAGCAGACAGGAAGTCCCCTACGAGCAGTACTTC.

This sequence joins TRBV25-1 and TRBJ2-7; unclear D gene. The germline V gene encodes CDR1 MGHDK and CDR2 SYGVNS. The CDR3 covers 13 residues. V was clipped by 4 bases and J by 2 bases, with 9 bases between them. The CDR3: CASSADVTYEQYF. The DNA for the CDR3 is TGTGCCAGCAGTGCGGACGTAACCTACGAGCAGTACTTC.

This clonotype showed up just a few times. The V gene is TRBV28, the J gene TRBJ1-5; no clear D gene. This CDR3 has 16 residues. Germline V CDR1 and CDR2: MDHEN, SYDVKM. Trimming removed 1 base at V and 0 bases at J, with 10 bases between. For the CDR3, the DNA is TGTGCCAGCAGTTTATCAGGTGCCTATAGCAATCAGCCCCAGCATTTT. It codes for CASSLSGAYSNQPQHF.

V is TRBV6-6 and J is TRBJ2-7, with D perhaps TRBD2 (6 bases). Germline V lookup: CDR1 MNHNY, CDR2 SVGAGI (reference sequence). V lost 2 bases and J 3 bases, leaving 14 bases between the germline ends. The CDR3 loop spans 15 amino acids. The chain's CDR3 is CASSYEAGPDYEQYF. In DNA form, the CDR3 reads TGTGCCAGCAGTTACGAAGCGGGCCCGGACTACGAGCAGTACTTC.

Ten or more counts support this clonotype. This rearrangement joins TRBV29-1 to TRBJ2-7; D perhaps matches TRBD1 (5 bases). Trimming pared 4 bases from V and 2 bases from J, leaving 9 bases between. The CDR3 sequence is 12 residues long. The germline V gene encodes CDR1 SQVTM and CDR2 ANQGSEA. This CDR3 reads CSVVDSPYEQYF. CDR3 DNA sequence: TGCAGCGTTGTAGACAGCCCCTACGAGCAGTACTTC.

The chain employs TRBV20-1 and TRBJ2-5; D gene uncertain. V gave up 7 bases and J gave up 4 bases, with 10 bases separating them. The germline gives CDR1 DFQATT, CDR2 SNEGSKA (reference sequence). The CDR3 extends over 11 amino acids. CDR3 nucleotides: TGCAGTGGCATATCCACAGAGACCCAGTACTTC. Encoded protein: CSGISTETQYF.

A few counts support this clonotype. The gene calls are TRBV5-6 and TRBJ1-2; no definite D call. Trimming removed 0 bases at V and 8 bases at J, with 14 bases between. The CDR3 spans 14 residues. Germline CDR1 SGHDT, CDR2 YYEEEE. Written as DNA, the CDR3 is TGTGCCAGCAGCTTGGTTGGGAGGACGGGAGGCTACACCTTC. Translation: CASSLVGRTGGYTF.

The chain links TRBV7-3 to TRBJ1-1; the D is unclear. From germline, CDR1 is SGHTA and CDR2 FQGTGA. The length of the CDR3 is 14 residues. Trimming shortened V by 5 bases and J by 6 bases, and 16 bases separated the two germline ends. CDR3 amino acids: CASSMDRGIPEAFF. The CDR3 DNA reads TGTGCCAGCAGCATGGACCGGGGAATCCCTGAAGCTTTCTTT.

The genes are TRBV11-2 and TRBJ1-5; 9 positions agree with TRBD1. The junction had 4 bases not matched to a gene; V was cut back by 5 bases and J by 5 bases. The germline V gene encodes CDR1 SGHAT and CDR2 FQNNGV. This CDR3 is built from 14 residues. Here the CDR3 reads CASSGTGGDQPQHF. In DNA form, the CDR3 reads TGTGCCAGCAGCGGAACAGGGGGCGATCAGCCCCAGCATTTT.

V is TRBV5-6 and J is TRBJ1-2; 9 positions agree with TRBD1. The V and J ends lost 5 bases and 7 bases, in that order; junction bases with no gene match: 6. The CDR3 sequence is 13 residues long. CDR1 and CDR2 (germline): SGHDT, YYEEEE. Here the CDR3 DNA reads TGTGCCAGCAGGGCCGGGACAGGGAGTGGCTACACCTTC. Translated: CASRAGTGSGYTF.

In this sample, this clonotype turned up a few times. J is TRBJ2-7 and V is TRBV10-3; D may be TRBD1 (5 bases). This CDR3 is built from 13 residues. The V gene's germline CDR1 is ENHRY and CDR2 SYGVKD. V was clipped by 5 bases and J by 6 bases, with 14 bases between them. DNA for the CDR3: TGTGCCATCAGTCCTTTAGACAGCGTCGAGCAGTACTTC. Translating gives CAISPLDSVEQYF.